The 4 T cell receptor delta chains below were found in one sample sequenced in a study of γδ T cells in repeated Plasmodium falciparum infection. TCRdb re-called the multiplex PCR reads via CATT. The sample carries tens of thousands of delta-chain clones, 1.6% recorded once. Vgamma9/Vdelta2+ and Vdelta2-negative gammadelta T cells were flow-sorted from PBMC for bulk sequencing. Sequencing used gamma-delta T cells from blood. The receptors originated from a pool of human donors (malaria-infected and uninfected, not separated).

This clone was recorded at least ten times. This chain joins TRDV1 and TRDJ1; TRDD3 matches 12 bases. The CDR3 is 22 amino acids. V shed 1 base and J 0 bases; nucleotides not matched to a gene: 18. CDR1 is TSWWSYY, CDR2 QGS, per germline. As DNA, the CDR3 is TGTGCTCTTGGGGAACCAAGCCTTCCTATCTGGGGGATACGATGGTACACCGATAAACTCATCTTT. This codes for CALGEPSLPIWGIRWYTDKLIF.

Regarding this clone: This sequence is one base from a far larger clone and is likely a read error. Within the sample, other DNA sequences also encode this same CDR3. This chain links TRDV1 with TRDJ1; 7 positions agree with TRDD3. The J gene, not given by TCRdb, was assigned here from a germline match of the nucleotide sequence. V was clipped by 3 bases and J by 0 bases; unmatched bases: 34. Germline V gives CDR1 TSWWSYY, CDR2 QGS. The length of the CDR3 is 25 residues. CDR3 sequence reads: CALGDGLHKFGGPPVPFLYTDKLIF. CDR3 nucleotide sequence: TGTGCTCTTGGGGATGGCCTTCATAAATTTGGGGGACCCCCTGTCCCATTCTTGTACACCGATAAACTCATCTTT.

This clone has a count of ten or more. The protein TCRdb gives is from a much larger clone and does not agree with this DNA's translation at residue 11, likely a read error; the protein shown here comes from the DNA. This chain links TRDV3 with TRDJ1, with D possibly matching TRDD3 (5 bases). The CDR3 is 15 residues long. Trimming removed 3 bases from V and 6 bases from J, with 23 bases in between. Germline V lookup: CDR1 TVYSNPD, CDR2 GDNSRS (reference sequence). CDR3 sequence: CALPAGTKGTNKLIF. The CDR3 coding sequence is TGTGCCTTGCCGGCGGGGACCAAGGGGACCAATAAACTCATCTTT.

In this sample, this clone turned up a few times. The protein recorded in TCRdb matches a much larger clone and deviates from this DNA's translation at residue 13, suggesting a read error; the protein here is obtained by translating the DNA. The chain links TRDV1 to TRDJ1, with TRDD3 matching 10 bases. V shed 4 bases, J shed 2 bases, and the junction held 16 bases outside the gene matches. The CDR3 consists of 19 residues. Germline V gene lookup returns CDR1 TSWWSYY and CDR2 QGS. DNA for the CDR3: TGTGCTCTTGGGGCAAACTCCGGGGACTGGGGGATGCAGACCGATAAACTCATCTTT. Amino acid sequence: CALGANSGDWGMQTDKLIF.